These 9 T cell receptor beta chains were all obtained from the same sample, sequenced in a study of T cell changes during pregnancy in multiple sclerosis. Some clones are missing from TCRdb's copy, which holds only in-frame ones; the method was immunoSEQ multiplex PCR. The table includes 65,000 to 75,000 clones, approximately 90% detected once. This specimen consisted of peripheral blood, obtained in the second trimester of pregnancy. Receptors were obtained from a female donor with multiple sclerosis, enrolled in a pregnancy study.

V usage is TRBV6-5 and J usage is TRBJ1-2; 11 nucleotides line up with TRBD1. CDR3 size: 14 residues. Germline values: CDR1 MNHEY, CDR2 SVGAGI. The V gene end was trimmed by 4 bases and the J gene end by 7 bases; junction bases not matched to a gene: 5. The CDR3: CASSSAGTGGGYTF. The CDR3 DNA reads TGTGCCAGCAGTTCCGCCGGGACAGGGGGTGGCTACACCTTC.

V gene TRBV4-1 combines with J gene TRBJ1-2; no clear D gene. The CDR3 contains 15 residues. Looked up from germline, CDR1 is MGHRA and CDR2 is YSYEKL. The V gene lost 3 bases and the J gene lost 4 bases, with 15 bases spanning the gap. The CDR3, as DNA: TGCGCCAGCAGCCAGGGAGCGATTCGGGGCTATGGCTACACCTTC. Translating it yields CASSQGAIRGYGYTF.

The gene calls are TRBV10-1 and TRBJ2-7; D call uncertain. Per the germline V gene, CDR1 is WNHNN and CDR2 is SYGVQD (reference sequence). The CDR3 sequence is 14 residues long. Trimming took 4 bases from V and 0 from J, leaving 10 bases between them. Here the CDR3 DNA reads TGCGCCAGCAGTGTAGCAGATAGCTCCTACGAGCAGTACTTC. Protein product: CASSVADSSYEQYF.

The J gene is TRBJ2-3, the V gene TRBV4-2; the D is unclear. In germline, CDR1 is LGHNA, CDR2 YNFKEQ. The V end was cut by 6 bases, the J end by 0 bases, with 10 bases between. The CDR3 runs 14 residues. This CDR3 is CASRSTESTDTQYF. The CDR3 coding sequence is TGTGCCAGCAGATCGACGGAGAGCACAGATACGCAGTATTTT.

The J gene is TRBJ2-7, the V gene TRBV6-1; 11 bases align to TRBD2. The CDR3 is 15 amino acids. CDR1 and CDR2 from the germline V gene are MNHNS and SASEGT. V dropped 6 bases and J dropped 2; count of bases not matched to a gene: 6. The CDR3 region is CASRRGTSGTYEQYF. CDR3 nucleotides: TGTGCCAGCAGGCGAGGGACTAGCGGCACCTACGAGCAGTACTTC.

The V and J genes are TRBV27 and TRBJ1-1; 7 bases line up with TRBD1. Unmatched junction bases numbered 1, after V lost 2 bases and J lost 4 bases. Germline V gene sequence: CDR1 MNHEY, CDR2 SMNVEV (reference sequence). The CDR3 totals 13 residues. The CDR3 DNA reads TGTGCCAGCAGTTTAACAGGGGTCACTGAAGCTTTCTTT. Amino acid sequence: CASSLTGVTEAFF.

The chain has TRBV18 and TRBJ1-5, with D perhaps matching TRBD1 (6 bases). V lost 4 bases, J lost 1 base, and 11 bases lay in between. This CDR3 comprises 15 residues. Germline lookup yields CDR1 KGHSH and CDR2 LQKENI. This chain's CDR3 is CASSQGHPSNQPQHF. The DNA of the CDR3 is TGTGCCAGCTCACAGGGACACCCGAGCAATCAGCCCCAGCATTTT.

The chain joins TRBV7-3 to TRBJ1-6; no definite D call. The V end lost 1 base, the J end lost 10 bases, and 14 bases lay between the germline ends. Germline V gene sequence: CDR1 SGHTA, CDR2 FQGTGA. This CDR3 is 15 amino acids long. The CDR3 DNA is TGTGCCAGCAGCTTAAATCCTGGGAGCCAGTCACCCCTCCACTTT. Its translation: CASSLNPGSQSPLHF.

The genes are TRBV5-1 and TRBJ2-1, with 8 nucleotides matching TRBD1. V gave up 1 base and J gave up 10 bases; unmatched junction bases: 10. Germline lookup yields CDR1 SGHRS and CDR2 YFSETQ. CDR3 length: 15 residues. The CDR3 reads CASSLSQGGPGEQFF. The CDR3 nucleotides read TGCGCCAGCAGCTTGTCACAGGGGGGCCCGGGAGAGCAGTTCTTC. Using reference TRBV5-1 and TRBJ2-1 for the parts outside the CDR3, the full variable domain is KAGVTQTPRYLIKTRGQQVTLSCSPISGHRSVSWYQQTPGQGLQFLFEYFSETQRNKGNFPGRFSGRQFSNSRSEMNVSTLELGDSALYLCASSLSQGGPGEQFFGPGTRLTVL.